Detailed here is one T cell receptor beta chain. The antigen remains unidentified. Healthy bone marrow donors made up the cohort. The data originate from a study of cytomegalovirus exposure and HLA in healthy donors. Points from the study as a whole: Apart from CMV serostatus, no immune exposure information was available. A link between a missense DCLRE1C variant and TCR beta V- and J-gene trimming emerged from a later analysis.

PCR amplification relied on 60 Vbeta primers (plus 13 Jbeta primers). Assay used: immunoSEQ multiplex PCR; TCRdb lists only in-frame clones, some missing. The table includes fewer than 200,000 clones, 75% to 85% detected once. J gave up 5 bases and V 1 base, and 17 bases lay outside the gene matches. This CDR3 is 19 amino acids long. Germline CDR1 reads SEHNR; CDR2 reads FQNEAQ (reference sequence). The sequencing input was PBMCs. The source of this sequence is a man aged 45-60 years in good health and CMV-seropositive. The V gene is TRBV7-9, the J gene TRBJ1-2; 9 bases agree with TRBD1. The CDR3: CASSLVTGTGTEIGYGYTF. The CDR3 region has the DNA TGTGCCAGCAGCTTAGTAACCGGGACAGGGACGGAGATAGGGTATGGCTACACCTTC.